This T cell receptor (beta chain) emerged from a study of cytomegalovirus exposure and HLA in healthy donors. This CDR3 has 16 amino acids. Per the germline V gene, CDR1 is MNHEY and CDR2 is SMNVEV (reference sequence). The trim removed 10 bases at V and 9 bases at J, leaving 17 bases unmatched. Both 60 Vbeta primers and 13 Jbeta primers went into the PCR. The table came from immunoSEQ multiplex PCR; TCRdb's copy has only in-frame clones and leaves some out. This sample yields about 140,000 clones, of which approximately 80% are seen a single time; approximately 2% belongs to the top ten. Study results and limitations: An ancestry cluster, one associated with Asian ancestry, reportedly showed fewer N-insertions than the roughly 670-donor mean in a later analysis.

Regarding this clone: The antigen is undetermined.

This chain connects TRBV27 to TRBJ2-1; TRBD2 aligns across 11 bases. Sequencing was done on a sample of PBMCs. The TCR comes from a man younger than 45 in good health and CMV-seronegative. The CDR3 DNA sequence: TGTGCCACCTCACGCTCCCGAACTAGCGGGAGTTCTGAGCAGTTCTTC. This sequence encodes CATSRSRTSGSSEQFF.